Given below is one T cell receptor beta chain in context. Its antigen is unidentified. Germline assignment: CDR1 MNHEY and CDR2 SVGAGI. CDR3 length: 12 residues. Trimming left V 2 bases short and J 9 bases short, with 9 bases between. The data were obtained in a study of blood T cells in healthy people across ages. General study points: A greater number of naive CD4+ cells and higher diversity distinguished long-lived donors from aged donors. In the absence of known donor CMV status, changes in expanded clonotypes were possibly confounded.

A second roughly 7 to 12 cycle PCR used barcoded and J-beta primers. Via MiXCR, TCRdb re-called the 5' RACE reads, giving one row per CDR3 protein. The data contain 600,000 to 850,000 distinct CDR3 sequences, 25% of them seen just once; the ten biggest clones take up 9.4%. These records were also assigned to another study, of T cells of mothers and their children. That study reports: Second-PCR amplification with M1S added sample barcodes and 2-4 random nucleotides. Over 8 million reads per mother and approximately 3.2 million per child were obtained.

The receptor was isolated from a boy aged 10-17 years in good health. The sequencing input was blood. This chain uses TRBV6-5 with TRBJ2-3; TRBD2 might be the D (5 bases). This CDR3 is CASSYPSGTQYF. In DNA form, the CDR3 reads TGTGCCAGCAGTTACCCCTCGGGAACGCAGTATTTT.